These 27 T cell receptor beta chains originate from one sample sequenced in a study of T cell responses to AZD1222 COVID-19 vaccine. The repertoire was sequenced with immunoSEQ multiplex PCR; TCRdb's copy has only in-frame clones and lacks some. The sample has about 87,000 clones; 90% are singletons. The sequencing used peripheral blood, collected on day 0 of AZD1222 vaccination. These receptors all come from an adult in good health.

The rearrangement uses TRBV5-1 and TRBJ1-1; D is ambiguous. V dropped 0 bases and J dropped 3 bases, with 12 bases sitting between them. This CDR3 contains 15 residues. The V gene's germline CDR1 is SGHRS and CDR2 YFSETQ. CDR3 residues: CASSLVRVGDTEAFF. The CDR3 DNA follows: TGCGCCAGCAGCTTGGTTAGGGTTGGCGACACTGAAGCTTTCTTT.

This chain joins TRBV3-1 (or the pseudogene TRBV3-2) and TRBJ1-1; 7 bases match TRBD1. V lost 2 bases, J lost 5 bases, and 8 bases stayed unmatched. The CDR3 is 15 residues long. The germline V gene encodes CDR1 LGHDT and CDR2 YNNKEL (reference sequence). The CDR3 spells CASSQQRGRGTEAFF. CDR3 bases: TGTGCCAGCAGCCAACAAAGGGGGCGCGGTACTGAAGCTTTCTTT.

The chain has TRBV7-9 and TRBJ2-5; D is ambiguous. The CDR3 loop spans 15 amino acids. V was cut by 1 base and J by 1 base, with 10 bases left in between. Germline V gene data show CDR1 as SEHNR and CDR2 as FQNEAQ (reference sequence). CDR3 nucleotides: TGTGCCAGCAGCTTAGGGGTGGGCAGCCAAGAGACCCAGTACTTC. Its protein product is CASSLGVGSQETQYF.

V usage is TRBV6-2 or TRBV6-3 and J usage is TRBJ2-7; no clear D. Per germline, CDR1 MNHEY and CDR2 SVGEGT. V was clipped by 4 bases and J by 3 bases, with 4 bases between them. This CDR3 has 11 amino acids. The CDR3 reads CASSWNYEQYF. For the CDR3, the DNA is TGTGCCAGCAGTTGGAACTACGAGCAGTACTTC.

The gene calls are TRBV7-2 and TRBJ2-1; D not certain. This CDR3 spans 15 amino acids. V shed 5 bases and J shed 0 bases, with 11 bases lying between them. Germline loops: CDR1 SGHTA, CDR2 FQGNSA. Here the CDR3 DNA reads TGTGCCAGCAGCCAGAGCCAGTACTCCTACAATGAGCAGTTCTTC. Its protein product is CASSQSQYSYNEQFF.

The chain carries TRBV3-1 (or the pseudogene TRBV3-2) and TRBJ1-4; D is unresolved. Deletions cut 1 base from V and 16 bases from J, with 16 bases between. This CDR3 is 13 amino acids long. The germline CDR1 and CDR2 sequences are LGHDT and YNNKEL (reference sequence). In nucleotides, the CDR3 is TGTGCCAGCAGCCAAGCGCCCGTTGGGGTGCGGTTTTTT. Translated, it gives CASSQAPVGVRFF.

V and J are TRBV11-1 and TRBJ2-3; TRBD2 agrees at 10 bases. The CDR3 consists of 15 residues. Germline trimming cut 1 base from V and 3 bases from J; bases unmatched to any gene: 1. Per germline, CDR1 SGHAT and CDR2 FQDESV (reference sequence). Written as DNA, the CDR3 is TGTGCCAGCAGCTTAGAACTAGCGGGAACAGATACGCAGTATTTT. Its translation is CASSLELAGTDTQYF.

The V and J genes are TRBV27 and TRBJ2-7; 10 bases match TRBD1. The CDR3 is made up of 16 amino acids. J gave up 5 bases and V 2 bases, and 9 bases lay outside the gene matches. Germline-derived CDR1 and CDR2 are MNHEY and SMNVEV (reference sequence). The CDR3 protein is CASSLGTGVEGDEQYF. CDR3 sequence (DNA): TGTGCCAGCAGTTTAGGGACAGGGGTTGAAGGCGACGAGCAGTACTTC.

The CDR3 protein is CASSRGARADNEKLFF. The DNA of the CDR3 is TGTGCCAGCAGCCGGGGGGCCCGGGCAGATAATGAAAAACTGTTTTTT. The V call is TRBV7-9, the J call TRBJ1-4; tentatively, D is TRBD1 (6 bases). Germline V gene data show CDR1 as SEHNR and CDR2 as FQNEAQ (reference sequence). This CDR3 spans 16 amino acids. V was trimmed by 5 bases and J by 4 bases, leaving 17 bases between them.

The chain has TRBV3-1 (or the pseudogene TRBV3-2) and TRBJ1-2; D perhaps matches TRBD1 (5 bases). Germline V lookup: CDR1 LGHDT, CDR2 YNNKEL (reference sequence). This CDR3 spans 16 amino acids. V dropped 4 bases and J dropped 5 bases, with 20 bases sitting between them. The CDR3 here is CASSLKSFGALYGYTF. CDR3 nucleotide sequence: TGTGCCAGCAGCCTAAAGAGTTTCGGGGCCTTATATGGCTACACCTTC.

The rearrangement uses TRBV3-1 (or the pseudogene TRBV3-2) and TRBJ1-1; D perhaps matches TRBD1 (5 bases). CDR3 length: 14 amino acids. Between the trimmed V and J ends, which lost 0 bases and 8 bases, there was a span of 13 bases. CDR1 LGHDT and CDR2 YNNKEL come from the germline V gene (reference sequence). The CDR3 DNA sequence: TGTGCCAGCAGCCAAGACGGGGCATGGGCCGAAGCTTTCTTT. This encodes CASSQDGAWAEAFF.

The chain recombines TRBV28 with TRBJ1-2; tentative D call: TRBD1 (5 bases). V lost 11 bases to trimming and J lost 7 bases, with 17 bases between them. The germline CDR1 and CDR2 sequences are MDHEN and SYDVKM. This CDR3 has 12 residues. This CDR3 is CAAGVVGGGYTF. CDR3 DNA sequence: TGTGCCGCGGGCGTGGTGGGGGGTGGCTACACCTTC.

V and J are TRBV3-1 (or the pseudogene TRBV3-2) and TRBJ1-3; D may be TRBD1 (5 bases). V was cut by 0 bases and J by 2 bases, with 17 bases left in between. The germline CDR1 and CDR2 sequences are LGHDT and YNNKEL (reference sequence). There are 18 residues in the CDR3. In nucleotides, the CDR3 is TGTGCCAGCAGCCAAGACTACGGGGGGTTGGGTACTGGAAACACCATATATTTT. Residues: CASSQDYGGLGTGNTIYF.

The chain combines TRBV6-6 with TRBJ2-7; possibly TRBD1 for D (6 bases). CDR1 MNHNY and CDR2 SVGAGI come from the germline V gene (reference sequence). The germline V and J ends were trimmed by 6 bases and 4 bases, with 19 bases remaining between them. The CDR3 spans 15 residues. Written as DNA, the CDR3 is TGTGCCAGCAGCTCAAGCAGGGGCTTGGAGTACGAGCAGTACTTC. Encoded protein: CASSSSRGLEYEQYF.

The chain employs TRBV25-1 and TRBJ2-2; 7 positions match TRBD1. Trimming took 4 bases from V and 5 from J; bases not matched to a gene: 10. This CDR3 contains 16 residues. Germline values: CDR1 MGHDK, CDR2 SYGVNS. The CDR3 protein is CASSVQQGWGTGELFF. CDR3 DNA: TGTGCCAGCAGTGTCCAACAGGGGTGGGGAACCGGGGAGCTGTTTTTT. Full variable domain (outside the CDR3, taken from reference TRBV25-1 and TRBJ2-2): EADIYQTPRYLVIGTGKKITLECSQTMGHDKMYWYQQDPGMELHLIHYSYGVNSTEKGDLSSESTVSRIRTEHFPLTLESARPSHTSQYLCASSVQQGWGTGELFFGEGSRLTVL.

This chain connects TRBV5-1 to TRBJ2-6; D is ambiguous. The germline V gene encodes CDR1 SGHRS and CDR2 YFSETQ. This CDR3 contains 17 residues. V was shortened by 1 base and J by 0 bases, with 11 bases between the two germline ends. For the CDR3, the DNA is TGCGCCAGCAGCTTGAACAGAGTAATCTCTGGGGCCAACGTCCTGACTTTC. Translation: CASSLNRVISGANVLTF.

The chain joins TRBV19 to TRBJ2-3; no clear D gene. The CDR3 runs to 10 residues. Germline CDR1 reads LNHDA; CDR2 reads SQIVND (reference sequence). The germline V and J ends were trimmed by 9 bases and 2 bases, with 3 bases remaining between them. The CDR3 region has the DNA TGTGCCAGGTTCACAGATACGCAGTATTTT. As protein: CARFTDTQYF.

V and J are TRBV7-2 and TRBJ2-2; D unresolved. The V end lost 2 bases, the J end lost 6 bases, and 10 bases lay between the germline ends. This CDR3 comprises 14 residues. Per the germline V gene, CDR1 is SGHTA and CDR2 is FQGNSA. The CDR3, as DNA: TGTGCCAGCAGCTTACTATCCCGATCCGGGGAGCTGTTTTTT. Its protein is CASSLLSRSGELFF.

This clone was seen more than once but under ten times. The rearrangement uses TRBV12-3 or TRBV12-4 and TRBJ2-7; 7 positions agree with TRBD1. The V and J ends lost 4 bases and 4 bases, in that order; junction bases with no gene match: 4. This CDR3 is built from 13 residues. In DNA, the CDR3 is TGTGCCAGCAGTTCACAACAGGGGTACGAGCAGTACTTC. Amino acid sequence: CASSSQQGYEQYF.

The CDR3: CASSPASGTGVFFSPLHF. The CDR3 region has the DNA TGTGCCAGCAGCCCCGCCTCCGGGACAGGGGTATTTTTTTCACCCCTCCACTTT. V usage is TRBV11-3 and J usage is TRBJ1-6; 10 bases align to TRBD1. V lost 5 bases and J lost 9; bases outside the gene matches: 16. Germline assignment: CDR1 SGHNT and CDR2 YENEEA. CDR3 length: 18 residues.

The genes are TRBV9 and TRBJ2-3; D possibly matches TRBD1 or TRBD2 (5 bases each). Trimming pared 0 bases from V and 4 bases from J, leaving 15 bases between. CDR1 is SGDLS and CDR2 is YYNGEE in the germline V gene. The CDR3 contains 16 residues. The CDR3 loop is CASSVGRGDGADTQYF. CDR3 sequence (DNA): TGTGCCAGCAGCGTAGGTAGGGGAGATGGGGCAGATACGCAGTATTTT.

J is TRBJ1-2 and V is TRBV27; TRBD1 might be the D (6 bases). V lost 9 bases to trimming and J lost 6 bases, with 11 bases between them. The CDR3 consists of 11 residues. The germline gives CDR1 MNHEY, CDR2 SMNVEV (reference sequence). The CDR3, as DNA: TGTGCCAGGACAGGAGAGGATGGCTACACCTTC. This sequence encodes CARTGEDGYTF.

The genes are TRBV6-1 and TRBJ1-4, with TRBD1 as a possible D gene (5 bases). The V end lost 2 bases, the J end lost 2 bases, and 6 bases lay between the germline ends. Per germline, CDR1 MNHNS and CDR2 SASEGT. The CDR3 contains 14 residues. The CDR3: CASSEKGTNEKLFF. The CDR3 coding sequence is TGTGCCAGCAGTGAAAAGGGGACTAATGAAAAACTGTTTTTT.

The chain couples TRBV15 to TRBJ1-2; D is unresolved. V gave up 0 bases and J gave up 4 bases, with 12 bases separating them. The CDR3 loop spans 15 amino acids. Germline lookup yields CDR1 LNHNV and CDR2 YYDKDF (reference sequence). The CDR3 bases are TGTGCCACCAGCAGAGACGCAGGATTTTTCTATGGCTACACCTTC. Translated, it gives CATSRDAGFFYGYTF. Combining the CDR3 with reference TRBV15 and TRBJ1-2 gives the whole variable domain DAMVIQNPRYQVTQFGKPVTLSCSQTLNHNVMYWYQQKSSQAPKLLFHYYDKDFNNEADTPDNFQSRRPNTSFCFLDIRSPGLGDTAMYLCATSRDAGFFYGYTFGSGTRLTVV.

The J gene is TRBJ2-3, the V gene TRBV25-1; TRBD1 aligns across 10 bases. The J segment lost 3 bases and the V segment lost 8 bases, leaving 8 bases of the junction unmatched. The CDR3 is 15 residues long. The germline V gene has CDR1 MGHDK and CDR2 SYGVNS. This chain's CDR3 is CASLQRDRGTDTQYF. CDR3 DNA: TGTGCCAGCCTCCAACGGGACAGGGGAACAGATACGCAGTATTTT. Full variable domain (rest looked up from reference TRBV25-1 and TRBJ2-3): EADIYQTPRYLVIGTGKKITLECSQTMGHDKMYWYQQDPGMELHLIHYSYGVNSTEKGDLSSESTVSRIRTEHFPLTLESARPSHTSQYLCASLQRDRGTDTQYFGPGTRLTVL.

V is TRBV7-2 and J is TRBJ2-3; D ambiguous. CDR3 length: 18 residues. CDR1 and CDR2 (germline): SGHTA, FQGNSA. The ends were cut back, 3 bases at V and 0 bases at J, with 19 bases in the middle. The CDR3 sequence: CASSFPTTGSSSTDTQYF. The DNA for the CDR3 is TGTGCCAGCAGCTTCCCCACCACCGGTTCTTCTAGCACAGATACGCAGTATTTT.

This chain's CDR3 is CATSDGGGYGYTF. CDR3 DNA: TGTGCCACCAGCGATGGGGGGGGCTATGGCTACACCTTC. The chain recombines TRBV15 with TRBJ1-2, with D possibly matching TRBD1 (5 bases). Germline lookup yields CDR1 LNHNV and CDR2 YYDKDF (reference sequence). CDR3 length: 13 residues. Trimming took off 5 bases at V and 4 bases at J, with 11 bases between the two ends.